The clone carrying this T cell receptor (beta chain) was found once. This record comes from a study of OX40 agonist ivuxolimab in advanced cancers. Data came from immunoSEQ multiplex PCR; TCRdb stores just in-frame clones and leaves some out. This table has around 56,000 clones, 88% appearing once. The CDR3 is 12 residues long. CDR1 and CDR2 from the germline V gene are LNHDA and SQIVND (reference sequence). The V and J ends lost 7 bases and 4 bases respectively, with 8 bases between them. Sequencing used CD4+ or CD8+ T cells sorted from blood, obtained in a trial of the OX40 agonist ivuxolimab. The sequence derives from an adult with an advanced solid tumor such as melanoma, head and neck, liver or kidney cancer. V and J are TRBV19 and TRBJ2-1; D is possibly TRBD2 (5 bases). This CDR3 is CASKGGYNEQFF. The CDR3 DNA follows: TGTGCCAGTAAGGGCGGGTACAATGAGCAGTTCTTC.